This T cell receptor (beta chain) originates from a study of CD8 T cells in Susac syndrome. Random hexamers served to reverse transcribe roughly 0.45 to 1 ug RNA. TCR beta CDR3 was amplified by immunoSEQ covering 54 Vbeta and 13 Jbeta. TCRdb processed the immunoSEQ multiplex PCR reads anew with MiXCR; each CDR3 protein has one entry. The table lists about 140,000 distinct CDR3 sequences, roughly 94% of them singletons. Bulk CD8+ and CD4+ cells came from magnetic negative isolation; CD8+ TEMRA by FACS. This CDR3 is built from 15 residues. V dropped 4 bases and J dropped 7; count of bases not matched to a gene: 7. Looked up from germline, CDR1 is MGHDK and CDR2 is SYGVNS.

The V call is TRBV25-1, the J call TRBJ1-1; 12 bases match TRBD1. The sample comprised CD4+ T cells from PBMCs. The source is a human donor in good health. The chain's CDR3 is CASSAPGQGAFEAFF. In DNA, the CDR3 is TGTGCCAGCAGTGCACCGGGACAGGGGGCTTTTGAAGCTTTCTTT. The full variable domain, in which reference TRBV25-1 and TRBJ1-1 provide the parts outside the CDR3, is EADIYQTPRYLVIGTGKKITLECSQTMGHDKMYWYQQDPGMELHLIHYSYGVNSTEKGDLSSESTVSRIRTEHFPLTLESARPSHTSQYLCASSAPGQGAFEAFFGQGTRLTVV.